This TCR beta chain was observed in a study of shared clonotypes between healthy human individuals. Overall study context: Each donor's CD4 naive and CD4 memory cells filled three plates apiece, CD8 naive two, and CD8 memory one. Findings of the study overall: In having few donors, the study represented limited genetic and exposure-history diversity. Collection of samples was limited to blood; tissue repertoires likely differ.

CD8 cells regarded as naive lacked CD45RO, were positively chosen for CCR7, and omitted terminally differentiated effector memory CD45RA+ cells. A remark on this clone: Its antigen is not known.

Produced via immunoSEQ multiplex PCR; TCRdb's table is partial and in-frame only. The table includes some 2 million clones, approximately 94% detected once. V lost 5 bases, J lost 3 bases, and 16 bases lay in between. The germline V gene has CDR1 MNHEY and CDR2 SVGAGI. CDR3 length equals 15 residues. The sample taken for sequencing was naive CD8+ T cells sorted from blood. The rearrangement uses TRBV6-5 and TRBJ2-5; no definite D call. The receptor comes from a man aged 18 to 35 in good health. The CDR3 sequence: CASSRVMRPEETQYF. The CDR3 coding sequence is TGTGCCAGCAGTCGGGTTATGCGCCCCGAAGAGACCCAGTACTTC.